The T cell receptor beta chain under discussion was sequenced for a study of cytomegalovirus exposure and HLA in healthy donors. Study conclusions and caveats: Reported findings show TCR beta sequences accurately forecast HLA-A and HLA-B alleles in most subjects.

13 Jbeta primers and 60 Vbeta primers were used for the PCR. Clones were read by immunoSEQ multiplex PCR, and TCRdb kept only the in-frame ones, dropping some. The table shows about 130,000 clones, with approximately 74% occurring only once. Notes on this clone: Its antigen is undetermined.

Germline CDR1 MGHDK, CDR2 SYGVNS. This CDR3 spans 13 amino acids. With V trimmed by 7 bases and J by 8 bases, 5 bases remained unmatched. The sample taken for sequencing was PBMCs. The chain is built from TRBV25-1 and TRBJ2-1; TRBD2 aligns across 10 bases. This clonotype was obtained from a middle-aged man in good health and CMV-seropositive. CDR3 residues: CASTASGSHEQFF. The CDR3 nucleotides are TGTGCCAGCACCGCTAGCGGGAGTCATGAGCAGTTCTTC.